The clone carrying this T cell receptor (beta chain) has only a few counts. The antigen remains undetermined. CDR1 and CDR2 (germline): MDHEN, SYDVKM. The V gene lost 2 bases and the J gene lost 1 base, with 15 bases spanning the gap. This CDR3 is 16 amino acids long. Amplification yielded TCR beta CDR3 regions, with RNA transcripts as the source. The HTBI set primed first-round TCR CDR3 RT-PCR. TCRdb independently ran MiXCR on the multiplex PCR reads; one entry per CDR3 protein. The sample has 300,000 to 350,000 distinct CDR3 sequences, 15% to 20% seen once; the top ten hold around 34%. The sample belongs to a study of T cells in Graves' hyperthyroidism and ophthalmopathy. Study-wide results and caveats: Model predictions of ophthalmopathy came a median around 7.1 months before onset.

This receptor was obtained from a man aged 30 to 39 with Graves' hyperthyroidism. Sequences were obtained from blood. The rearrangement joins TRBV28 to TRBJ2-7; perhaps D is TRBD1 or TRBD2 (5 bases each). The chain's CDR3 is CASSLGGPRRSYEQYF. The CDR3 nucleotides read TGTGCCAGCAGTTTAGGGGGTCCAAGGAGATCCTACGAGCAGTACTTC. Full variable domain (outside the CDR3, taken from reference TRBV28 and TRBJ2-7): DVKVTQSSRYLVKRTGEKVFLECVQDMDHENMFWYRQDPGLGLRLIYFSYDVKMKEKGDIPEGYSVSREKKERFSLILESASTNQTSMYLCASSLGGPRRSYEQYFGPGTRLTVT.